One and the same sample provided the 20 T cell receptor beta chains below, sequenced in a study of T-cell memory formation after mild COVID-19. Via MiXCR, TCRdb re-called the 5' RACE reads, giving one row per CDR3 protein. The sample has 300,000 to 400,000 distinct CDR3 sequences, around 28% seen once. Sequencing used PBMCs or a T cell subset sorted from them (not recorded which). The origin of the receptors is an adult woman who had mild COVID-19 (a few samples of this study predate the infection). Cell type and time point are not known.

This clonotype was picked up a small number of times. V gene TRBV29-1 combines with J gene TRBJ2-1, with TRBD2 as a possible D gene (5 bases). The CDR3 consists of 14 residues. V was shortened by 7 bases and J by 1 base, with 14 bases between the two germline ends. Germline V gene sequence: CDR1 SQVTM, CDR2 ANQGSEA. Written as DNA, the CDR3 is TGCAGCGCCCCCTCGAGGGAGTCCTACAATGAGCAGTTCTTC. Translating it yields CSAPSRESYNEQFF.

This sequence joins TRBV12-3 or TRBV12-4 and TRBJ2-2; D is ambiguous. V lost 6 bases to trimming and J lost 5 bases, with 10 bases between them. The CDR3 is 13 amino acids. DNA of the CDR3: TGTGCCAGCAGCCTCCAACAAACCGGGGAGCTGTTTTTT. Protein product: CASSLQQTGELFF.

This clonotype was picked up a small number of times. The V and J genes are TRBV4-2 and TRBJ1-5, with 8 bases identical to TRBD1. Germline V CDR1 and CDR2: LGHNA, YNFKEQ. CDR3 length equals 15 residues. The trim removed 1 base at V and 2 bases at J, leaving 1 base unmatched. CDR3 protein: CASSQVQGGNQPQHF. CDR3 coding DNA: TGTGCCAGCAGCCAAGTACAGGGGGGCAATCAGCCCCAGCATTTT.

The rearrangement uses TRBV7-8 and TRBJ2-2; D ambiguous. There are 10 residues in the CDR3. The V end was cut by 10 bases, the J end by 5 bases, with 5 bases between. The germline CDR1 and CDR2 sequences are SGHVS and FQNEAQ. The CDR3 bases are TGTGCCATAGGAACCGGGGAGCTGTTTTTT. The encoded protein is CAIGTGELFF. Full variable domain (rest looked up from reference TRBV7-8 and TRBJ2-2): GAGVSQSPRYKVAKRGQDVALRCDPISGHVSLFWYQQALGQGPEFLTYFQNEAQLDKSGLPSDRFFAERPEGSVSTLKIQRTQQEDSAVYLCAIGTGELFFGEGSRLTVL.

This clonotype has more than one count but fewer than ten. The chain joins TRBV20-1 to TRBJ2-7; 12 positions agree with TRBD2. V gave up 6 bases and J gave up 3 bases; unmatched junction bases: 6. Germline V CDR1 and CDR2: DFQATT, SNEGSKA (reference sequence). The CDR3 is made up of 14 amino acids. The CDR3 sequence: CSATLAGGLYEQYF. CDR3 in DNA: TGCAGTGCGACTCTAGCGGGAGGGCTCTACGAGCAGTACTTC.

This clonotype occurred a few times. The chain links TRBV6-5 to TRBJ2-1; 10 bases fit TRBD2. The CDR3 extends over 16 amino acids. The trim removed 0 bases at V and 9 bases at J, leaving 8 bases unmatched. Looked up from germline, CDR1 is MNHEY and CDR2 is SVGAGI. The DNA of the CDR3 is TGTGCCAGCAGTTACTCGAATCCTAGCGGGAGTTTTGAGCAGTTCTTC. Protein: CASSYSNPSGSFEQFF.

The genes are TRBV4-3 and TRBJ2-1; TRBD2 aligns across 12 bases. The V segment lost 5 bases and the J segment 8 bases; nucleotides outside the gene matches: 25. This CDR3 is built from 21 residues. CDR1 LGHNA and CDR2 YSLEER come from the germline V gene. The CDR3 DNA is TGCGCCAGCAGCAAAGTTGGATGGGTTCCGAACCGACTAGCGGGAGCACATGAGCAGTTCTTC. Its protein is CASSKVGWVPNRLAGAHEQFF.

The V call is TRBV6-6, the J call TRBJ1-1, with a weak D call TRBD1 (6 bases). V dropped 7 bases and J dropped 4 bases, with 22 bases sitting between them. The CDR3 length is 16 residues. Germline CDR1 is MNHNY and CDR2 is SVGAGI (reference sequence). CDR3 DNA: TGTGCCAGCACCAACGCCCGGGGGGCCCTGCGCACTGAAGCTTTCTTT. Translation gives CASTNARGALRTEAFF.

The chain uses TRBV4-1 and TRBJ2-3; 13 bases match TRBD2. The V segment lost 1 base and the J segment 1 base; nucleotides outside the gene matches: 8. The CDR3 extends over 19 amino acids. The germline CDR1 and CDR2 sequences are MGHRA and YSYEKL. The CDR3 DNA reads TGCGCCAGCAGCCAAGGACTAGCGGGAGGTGGGGCCCGCACAGATACGCAGTATTTT. This sequence encodes CASSQGLAGGGARTDTQYF.

The chain employs TRBV20-1 and TRBJ2-3, with TRBD2 identical over 12 bases. Judging by the DNA end, TRBJ2-5 fits better; the J call may be wrong. This CDR3 spans 15 amino acids. The germline CDR1 and CDR2 sequences are DFQATT and SNEGSKA (reference sequence). This chain's CDR3 is CSASGLAGFMETQYF. The CDR3, as DNA: TGCAGTGCTAGTGGACTAGCGGGATTCATGGAGACCCAGTACTTC.

The chain joins TRBV7-2 to TRBJ2-1, with 15 bases fitting TRBD2. Trimming cost V 5 bases and J 7 bases; bases outside gene matches: 6. The length of the CDR3 is 16 residues. Germline V lookup: CDR1 SGHTA, CDR2 FQGNSA. The CDR3 sequence: CASSPWGLAGGNEQFF. CDR3 bases: TGTGCCAGCAGCCCATGGGGACTAGCGGGAGGTAATGAGCAGTTCTTC.

The DNA of the CDR3 is TGTGCCAGCAGCTGGGACTGGGCCACCGGGGAGCTGTTTTTT. Protein sequence: CASSWDWATGELFF. V and J are TRBV12-3 or TRBV12-4 and TRBJ2-2; D possibly corresponds to TRBD2 (6 bases). CDR3 length equals 14 residues. V was trimmed by 6 bases and J by 4 bases, leaving 12 bases between them.

This clonotype has a handful of counts. The J gene is TRBJ2-7, the V gene TRBV6-5; D assignment may be TRBD1 or TRBD2 (5 bases each). CDR1 is MNHEY and CDR2 is SVGAGI in the germline V gene. The CDR3 runs 15 residues. Trimming took off 8 bases at V and 5 bases at J, with 22 bases between the two ends. Here the CDR3 DNA reads TGTGCCAGCCGCTTTAGGGACGGGACCACCCACGAGCAGTACTTC. It codes for CASRFRDGTTHEQYF.

CDR3 coding DNA: TGTGCCAGCAGCCCTGGTCCCAGGGTGCAGTATTTT. Translating it yields CASSPGPRVQYF. This chain uses TRBV12-3 or TRBV12-4 with TRBJ2-3, with TRBD1 as a possible D gene (5 bases). There are 12 residues in the CDR3. The germline V and J ends were trimmed by 6 bases and 11 bases, with 15 bases remaining between them.

J is TRBJ1-3 and V is TRBV5-6; D might be TRBD1 (6 bases). V lost 3 bases, J lost 0 bases, and 10 bases lay in between. CDR1 and CDR2 (germline): SGHDT, YYEEEE. The length of the CDR3 is 15 residues. CDR3 DNA: TGTGCCAGCAGCTATCCGACAGGCTCTGGAAACACCATATATTTT. Protein sequence: CASSYPTGSGNTIYF.

This clonotype was observed a handful of times. The chain uses TRBV9 and TRBJ2-7; 7 nucleotides match TRBD1. The CDR3 contains 15 residues. Germline V gives CDR1 SGDLS, CDR2 YYNGEE. Trimming took 4 bases from V and 6 from J; bases not matched to a gene: 13. CDR3 DNA sequence: TGTGCCAGCAGCCCCGGGACAGTGTCTATGAGCGAGCAGTACTTC. Its translation is CASSPGTVSMSEQYF.

The chain combines TRBV24-1 with TRBJ2-5, with D unclear. CDR1 and CDR2 from the germline V gene are KGHDR and SFDVKD. Trimming took 2 bases from V and 1 from J, leaving 7 bases between them. The CDR3 runs to 14 residues. The CDR3 loop reads CATSDYDGQETQYF. CDR3 nucleotides: TGTGCCACCAGTGATTACGACGGCCAAGAGACCCAGTACTTC.

This clonotype has a count of ten or more. The chain carries TRBV18 and TRBJ2-1, with D possibly being TRBD1 (6 bases). The CDR3 spans 15 residues. Trimming took off 3 bases at V and 0 bases at J, with 9 bases between the two ends. Germline CDR1 and CDR2: KGHSH and LQKENI. CDR3 protein: CASSPGAVSYNEQFF. DNA of the CDR3: TGTGCCAGCTCACCGGGGGCAGTCTCCTACAATGAGCAGTTCTTC.

This clonotype was seen more than once but under ten times. The rearrangement joins TRBV12-3 or TRBV12-4 to TRBJ1-2; D is ambiguous. Deletions cut 5 bases from V and 4 bases from J, with 11 bases between. The CDR3 is made up of 13 amino acids. The CDR3 DNA is TGTGCCAGCAGTCTCTTCGACCTCTATGGCTACACCTTC. It yields the protein CASSLFDLYGYTF.

This clonotype was found once. The chain couples TRBV19 to TRBJ1-1, with 8 bases aligning to TRBD1. The germline gives CDR1 LNHDA, CDR2 SQIVND (reference sequence). The CDR3 extends over 13 amino acids. After removal of 5 bases from V and 6 bases from J, the junction contained 5 bases not matched to a gene. The CDR3 reads CASSQGAVAEAFF. The DNA of the CDR3 is TGTGCCAGTAGTCAGGGGGCCGTCGCTGAAGCTTTCTTT.